The 29 T cell receptor beta chains listed next were all sequenced from one sample in a study of identical twins. TCRdb analysed the 5' RACE reads with MiXCR anew, one entry per CDR3 protein. Among 450,000 or so distinct CDR3 sequences, roughly 24% were seen once, and the ten largest hold around 3%. This same sample was also taken into another study, of T cells expressing NK-cell markers.

Sequences were obtained from CD4+ T cells sorted from blood. The receptor source for this set is a young woman in good health.

This chain joins TRBV6-5 and TRBJ2-3, with 7 bases lining up with TRBD2. The CDR3 contains 16 residues. After removal of 0 bases from V and 2 bases from J, the junction contained 5 bases not matched to a gene. From germline, CDR1 is MNHEY and CDR2 SVGAGI. The DNA for the CDR3 is TGTGCCAGCAGTTACTCCGGCGGGGGAGCCACAGATACGCAGTATTTT. This sequence encodes CASSYSGGGATDTQYF.

This clonotype was seen only a few times. DNA for the CDR3: TGCAGTGCTAGAGAGGCGGCCAGGGAAAATGAAAAACTGTTTTTT. This sequence encodes CSAREAARENEKLFF. The V gene is TRBV20-1, the J gene TRBJ1-4, with D perhaps TRBD1 (5 bases). Between the trimmed V and J ends, which lost 0 bases and 5 bases, there was a span of 13 bases. CDR3 length equals 15 residues. The germline V gene encodes CDR1 DFQATT and CDR2 SNEGSKA (reference sequence).

The gene calls are TRBV6-5 and TRBJ2-7, with D possibly being TRBD2 (5 bases). Deletions cut 4 bases from V and 0 bases from J, with 10 bases between. Germline CDR1 and CDR2: MNHEY and SVGAGI. The CDR3 is 14 residues long. CDR3 protein: CASSSGESSYEQYF. DNA for the CDR3: TGTGCCAGCAGTTCCGGGGAGTCCTCCTACGAGCAGTACTTC.

The chain has TRBV5-1 and TRBJ2-2; D may be TRBD2 (6 bases). The V gene lost 0 bases and the J gene lost 4 bases, with 10 bases spanning the gap. The CDR3 length is 15 residues. CDR1 SGHRS and CDR2 YFSETQ come from the germline V gene. CDR3 in amino acids: CASSLAPGATGELFF. Here the CDR3 DNA reads TGCGCCAGCAGCTTGGCCCCGGGAGCCACCGGGGAGCTGTTTTTT.

The table lists this clonotype with a few counts. The chain uses TRBV5-1 and TRBJ1-1; D call uncertain. V was cut by 2 bases and J by 4 bases, with 12 bases left in between. Germline V gene data show CDR1 as SGHRS and CDR2 as YFSETQ. The CDR3 contains 14 residues. This chain's CDR3 is CASSLQPLVTEAFF. The DNA for the CDR3 is TGCGCCAGCAGCTTACAGCCCCTGGTCACTGAAGCTTTCTTT.

This clonotype was observed once. The rearrangement uses TRBV12-3 or TRBV12-4 and TRBJ2-7, with 9 bases lining up with TRBD2. V lost 6 bases, J lost 2 bases, and 5 bases stayed unmatched. The CDR3 sequence is 14 residues long. The CDR3 protein is CASRTAGGAYEQYF. The CDR3 region has the DNA TGTGCCAGCAGGACCGCGGGAGGGGCCTACGAGCAGTACTTC.

There are a few counts of this clonotype. V is TRBV10-3 and J is TRBJ2-2; TRBD1 is a possible D gene (6 bases). CDR1 and CDR2 from the germline V gene are ENHRY and SYGVKD. V dropped 7 bases and J dropped 8 bases, with 14 bases sitting between them. The CDR3 loop spans 13 amino acids. Here the CDR3 reads CAINLGGSGELFF. The CDR3 DNA follows: TGTGCCATCAACCTAGGGGGATCGGGGGAGCTGTTTTTT.

This clonotype turned up a few times. V gene TRBV5-1 combines with J gene TRBJ1-1, with a possible D match to TRBD1 (5 bases). Per the germline V gene, CDR1 is SGHRS and CDR2 is YFSETQ. The V end was cut by 1 base, the J end by 0 bases, with 10 bases between. CDR3 length equals 15 residues. Written as DNA, the CDR3 is TGCGCCAGCAGCTTGTCTGGGACCGTGAACACTGAAGCTTTCTTT. It yields the protein CASSLSGTVNTEAFF.

There are a few counts of this clonotype. The CDR3 protein is CASRRDSKNIQYF. The CDR3 DNA follows: TGTGCCAGCAGACGGGACAGCAAAAACATTCAGTACTTC. The chain has TRBV12-3 or TRBV12-4 and TRBJ2-4; 7 bases map to TRBD1. The CDR3 has 13 residues. V lost 6 bases to trimming and J lost 3 bases; unmatched junction nucleotides: 2.

In its sample, this clonotype was seen a few times. The chain couples TRBV4-1 to TRBJ1-5, with a possible D match to TRBD1 (6 bases). Germline values: CDR1 MGHRA, CDR2 YSYEKL. This CDR3 region has 16 residues. V lost 6 bases to trimming and J lost 3 bases, with 18 bases between them. The CDR3 DNA reads TGCGCCAGCAGTCATTACGCTGACAGGTTCAATCAGCCCCAGCATTTT. Translation gives CASSHYADRFNQPQHF.

The V and J genes are TRBV6-5 and TRBJ2-1, with TRBD2 matching over 9 bases. The CDR3 length is 14 residues. Germline V gene lookup returns CDR1 MNHEY and CDR2 SVGAGI. Germline trimming cut 4 bases from V and 8 bases from J; bases unmatched to any gene: 6. This CDR3 reads CASSSSGGRDEQFF. The CDR3 region has the DNA TGTGCCAGCAGTTCAAGCGGGGGGCGGGATGAGCAGTTCTTC.

In this sample, this clonotype turned up a few times. The J gene is TRBJ2-1, the V gene TRBV20-1; 8 bases map to TRBD2. The CDR3 loop spans 12 amino acids. J gave up 14 bases and V 6 bases, and 12 bases lay outside the gene matches. Per germline, CDR1 DFQATT and CDR2 SNEGSKA (reference sequence). The CDR3 DNA is TGCAGTGCCCGCCGACCGGGACTAGGGGAGTTCTTC. Its translation is CSARRPGLGEFF.

The chain couples TRBV7-2 to TRBJ2-7; TRBD2 matches 11 bases. The CDR3 sequence is 14 residues long. CDR1 SGHTA and CDR2 FQGNSA come from the germline V gene. J lost 2 bases, V lost 5 bases, and 2 bases had no gene match. The CDR3: CASSQLAGAYEQYF. The CDR3 bases are TGTGCCAGCAGCCAACTAGCGGGGGCCTACGAGCAGTACTTC.

This clonotype has ten or more counts. The chain couples TRBV4-3 to TRBJ1-1; D is possibly TRBD1 (6 bases). The CDR3 is made up of 17 amino acids. The germline CDR1 and CDR2 sequences are LGHNA and YSLEER. Trimming removed 1 base from V and 0 bases from J, with 15 bases in between. CDR3 sequence: CASSQGSTGTMNTEAFF. The CDR3 region has the DNA TGCGCCAGCAGCCAAGGGTCGACAGGAACTATGAACACTGAAGCTTTCTTT.

The rearrangement joins TRBV5-5 to TRBJ2-1, with D tentatively TRBD1 (5 bases). V was pared by 4 bases and J by 2 bases, with 7 bases between. Per germline, CDR1 SGHKS and CDR2 YYEKEE (reference sequence). CDR3 length: 13 residues. The CDR3 loop reads CASSPTAYNEQFF. CDR3 sequence (DNA): TGTGCCAGCAGCCCGACAGCCTACAATGAGCAGTTCTTC. The variable domain in full, with the rest retrieved from reference TRBV5-5 and TRBJ2-1, is DAGVTQSPTHLIKTRGQQVTLRCSPISGHKSVSWYQQVLGQGPQFIFQYYEKEERGRGNFPDRFSARQFPNYSSELNVNALLLGDSALYLCASSPTAYNEQFFGPGTRLTVL.

In this sample, this clonotype turned up many times. The DNA for the CDR3 is TGTGCCAGCAGCTCCCGAGGGGCAGATACACCCCTCTATGGCTACACCTTC. Translation: CASSSRGADTPLYGYTF. The J gene is TRBJ1-2, the V gene TRBV11-2; TRBD1 is a possible D gene (5 bases). The V gene lost 4 bases and the J gene lost 4 bases, with 22 bases spanning the gap. Germline V lookup: CDR1 SGHAT, CDR2 FQNNGV. The CDR3 contains 17 residues.

This clonotype was observed a handful of times. The CDR3 region has the DNA TGCAGTGCTAGCCGTATGGGGGTTAATTCACCCCTCCACTTT. Translation: CSASRMGVNSPLHF. The chain links TRBV20-1 to TRBJ1-6, with D perhaps TRBD1 (5 bases). Germline lookup yields CDR1 DFQATT and CDR2 SNEGSKA (reference sequence). V was shortened by 3 bases and J by 6 bases, with 12 bases between the two germline ends. The CDR3 consists of 14 residues.

The chain couples TRBV10-3 to TRBJ1-1, with D unclear. Per the germline V gene, CDR1 is ENHRY and CDR2 is SYGVKD. CDR3 length equals 14 residues. The V end lost 0 bases, the J end lost 1 base, and 6 bases lay between the germline ends. CDR3 loop: CAISESAGNTEAFF. The CDR3, as DNA: TGTGCCATCAGTGAGTCCGCAGGGAACACTGAAGCTTTCTTT.

This clonotype has a count of ten or more. This chain uses TRBV5-6 with TRBJ1-4; 9 bases are a match to TRBD1. The germline V gene has CDR1 SGHDT and CDR2 YYEEEE. CDR3 size: 19 residues. V shed 1 base and J 0 bases; nucleotides not matched to a gene: 10. The DNA of the CDR3 is TGTGCCAGCAGCTTGTTCCGGGACAGGGAATTCGCAACTAATGAAAAACTGTTTTTT. Amino acid sequence: CASSLFRDREFATNEKLFF.

V is TRBV11-1 and J is TRBJ2-3, with a tentative D call TRBD2 (5 bases). The CDR3 totals 12 residues. Trimming shortened V by 2 bases and J by 6 bases, and 6 bases separated the two germline ends. Germline assignment: CDR1 SGHAT and CDR2 FQDESV (reference sequence). CDR3 sequence (DNA): TGTGCCAGCAGCTTAAGGAGGGATACGCAGTATTTT. This translates into CASSLRRDTQYF.

V usage is TRBV5-8 and J usage is TRBJ2-1, with TRBD2 identical over 7 bases. J lost 4 bases, V lost 0 bases, and 7 bases had no gene match. Germline CDR1 SGHTS, CDR2 YDEGEE. The CDR3 is made up of 16 amino acids. The CDR3 sequence: CASSLGLADTYNEQFF. DNA for the CDR3: TGTGCCAGCAGCTTGGGGCTAGCGGATACATACAATGAGCAGTTCTTC.

V is TRBV7-2 and J is TRBJ2-5; no reliable D call. The CDR3 runs 13 residues. Germline loops: CDR1 SGHTA, CDR2 FQGNSA. Trimming left V 1 base short and J 2 bases short, with 5 bases between. CDR3 in DNA: TGTGCCAGCAGCTTAGAGTTACAAGAGACCCAGTACTTC. Protein sequence: CASSLELQETQYF.

This clonotype was recorded a few times. This rearrangement joins TRBV29-1 to TRBJ2-3, with TRBD2 matching 13 bases. This CDR3 spans 15 amino acids. Trimming removed 6 bases from V and 6 bases from J; junction bases left unmatched: 9. CDR1 is SQVTM and CDR2 is ANQGSEA in the germline V gene. In nucleotides, the CDR3 is TGCAGCGTCTGGACTAGCGGGAGTCGGACGGATACGCAGTATTTT. Translated, it gives CSVWTSGSRTDTQYF.

The chain uses TRBV4-3 and TRBJ2-1, with 8 positions matching TRBD2. CDR1 and CDR2 from the germline V gene are LGHNA and YSLEER. CDR3 length equals 16 residues. V shed 4 bases, J shed 7 bases, and the junction held 12 bases outside the gene matches. The CDR3 DNA is TGCGCCAGCAGCCTCAGCGGGGGCGAGCGGAGGAATGAGCAGTTCTTC. Its translation is CASSLSGGERRNEQFF.

The rearrangement links TRBV6-1 to TRBJ2-3; 7 bases are a match to TRBD2. The V gene's germline CDR1 is MNHNS and CDR2 SASEGT. CDR3 size: 15 residues. The trim removed 6 bases at V and 6 bases at J, leaving 12 bases unmatched. The CDR3 DNA sequence: TGTGCCAGCAGGTGGAAGGCGGGGGACCAGGATACGCAGTATTTT. This codes for CASRWKAGDQDTQYF.

The gene calls are TRBV20-1 and TRBJ2-7; D might be TRBD1 or TRBD2, each matching 6 bases. The CDR3 spans 15 residues. The germline V gene encodes CDR1 DFQATT and CDR2 SNEGSKA (reference sequence). Trimming pared 4 bases from V and 0 bases from J, leaving 16 bases between. The CDR3, as DNA: TGCAGTGCTATTTCCGGGGGCACCAGCTCCTACGAGCAGTACTTC. This gives the protein CSAISGGTSSYEQYF.

Regarding this clonotype: Germline is not matched at one junction end, which may reflect a read error. The V call is TRBV20-1, the J call TRBJ1-5; 9 nucleotides match TRBD1. Germline V gene data show CDR1 as DFQATT and CDR2 as SNEGSKA (reference sequence). The CDR3 is 17 amino acids. The CDR3 region has the DNA TGCTGTGCTAGACGTGGGACAGGGACTGTAAGCAATCAGCCCCAGCATTTT. Translation: CCARRGTGTVSNQPQHF.

There are a few counts of this clonotype. J is TRBJ2-2 and V is TRBV7-8; 10 bases agree with TRBD2. Germline CDR1 SGHVS, CDR2 FQNEAQ. Trimming removed 3 bases from V and 0 bases from J; junction bases left unmatched: 4. The CDR3 is 17 amino acids. CDR3 sequence (DNA): TGTGCCAGCAGCTTTATACTAGCGGGGTCGAACACCGGGGAGCTGTTTTTT. Protein product: CASSFILAGSNTGELFF.

The rearrangement uses TRBV28 and TRBJ2-3, with 8 bases that match TRBD2. The CDR3 spans 14 residues. The germline CDR1 and CDR2 sequences are MDHEN and SYDVKM. The V and J ends lost 2 bases and 6 bases, in that order; junction bases with no gene match: 4. CDR3 protein: CASSLSGRWDTQYF. The CDR3, as DNA: TGTGCCAGCAGTTTAAGCGGGAGATGGGATACGCAGTATTTT. The full variable domain, completed using reference TRBV28 and TRBJ2-3, is DVKVTQSSRYLVKRTGEKVFLECVQDMDHENMFWYRQDPGLGLRLIYFSYDVKMKEKGDIPEGYSVSREKKERFSLILESASTNQTSMYLCASSLSGRWDTQYFGPGTRLTVL.